This TCR beta chain stems from a study of shared clonotypes between healthy human individuals. Study-level information: CD4 naive and CD4 memory each took three plates per donor, while CD8 naive took two and CD8 memory one.

Notes on this clone: Its antigen is still unknown.

Clones were read by immunoSEQ multiplex PCR, and TCRdb kept only the in-frame ones, dropping some. The repertoire holds about 2 million clones, with roughly 96% as singletons. Researchers partitioned CD4+ cells into CD45RA+ naive and CD45RA-negative memory subsets. Study outcomes and limitations: At large depth, rarefaction still showed sorted-subset sequencing to be incomplete.

Between the trimmed V and J ends, which lost 2 bases and 5 bases, there was a span of 12 bases. The CDR3 runs 14 residues. Germline V gene data show CDR1 as SGHVS and CDR2 as FNYEAQ. The chain joins TRBV7-6 to TRBJ2-5; D is undetermined. The specimen sequenced was naive CD4+ T cells sorted from blood. As for subset: CD45RA+ positively selected. The clonotype was recovered from a man aged 18 to 29 in good health. CDR3 DNA: TGTGCCAGCAGCTTATCCAACTTAGGGGAGACCCAGTACTTC. Translation gives CASSLSNLGETQYF.